A selection of T cell receptor beta chains follows, all from one sample in a study of cytomegalovirus exposure and HLA in healthy donors. Data came from immunoSEQ multiplex PCR; TCRdb stores just in-frame clones and leaves some out. The sample includes about 140,000 clones, roughly 80% of them seen just once. The sequenced sample was PBMCs. These TCRs come from a female donor in good health and CMV-seronegative. Both conserved end residues are part of each CDR3. Each record gives: D gene, V gene, J gene, clone size, CDR3 protein, CDR3 DNA. A D gene is named only where the DNA matches it firmly. Size is stated for part of the rows, as once, few or many counts, or as a class when the clone is expanded.

>TRBD1|TRBV27|TRBJ1-6|NA
CASSSPHDRGSSYNSPLHF
TGTGCCAGCAGTTCCCCGCACGACAGGGGTAGCTCCTATAATTCACCCCTCCACTTT
>NA|TRBV6-1|TRBJ1-3|NA
CASSSGYARTDTIYF
TGTGCCAGCAGCTCGGGGTACGCCCGAACGGACACCATATATTTT
>TRBD1|TRBV27|TRBJ1-2|NA
CASSPGTDDNYGYTF
TGTGCCAGCAGTCCCGGGACAGATGATAACTATGGCTACACCTTC
>TRBD2|TRBV2|TRBJ2-5|NA
CASSGGLAVQETQYF
TGTGCCAGCAGTGGGGGACTAGCGGTCCAAGAGACCCAGTACTTC
>TRBD2|TRBV7-6|TRBJ2-1|NA
CASSLVEGREIHNEQFF
TGTGCCAGCAGCTTAGTGGAGGGGCGGGAGATCCACAATGAGCAGTTCTTC
>NA|TRBV27|TRBJ1-4|NA
CASSLGGTAKLFF
TGTGCCAGCAGTTTGGGGGGGACGGCTAAACTGTTTTTT
>NA|TRBV7-8|TRBJ1-2|NA
CASSTPPAGHTF
TGTGCCAGCAGCACCCCCCCCGCGGGGCACACCTTC
>NA|TRBV5-8|TRBJ1-5|NA
CASSLELTGFYSNQPQHF
TGTGCCAGCAGCTTGGAACTTACAGGGTTTTATAGCAATCAGCCCCAGCATTTT
>NA|TRBV6-1|TRBJ1-3|NA
CASSPTLQSTIYF
TGTGCCAGCAGTCCCACCCTACAGAGCACCATATATTTT
>NA|TRBV6-1|TRBJ1-5|NA
CASSSTGYSDQPQHF
TGTGCCAGCAGTTCGACAGGTTATAGCGATCAGCCCCAGCATTTT
>TRBD2|TRBV27|TRBJ2-1|few
CASSLSEPSGSSYNEQFF
TGTGCCAGCAGTTTATCCGAACCTAGCGGGAGCTCCTACAATGAGCAGTTCTTC
>TRBD1|TRBV2|TRBJ2-7|NA
CASSERQGSYEQYF
TGTGCCAGCAGCGAAAGACAGGGGAGCTACGAGCAGTACTTC
>NA|TRBV4-1|TRBJ2-3|NA
CASSQGYRVTDTQYF
TGCGCCAGCAGCCAAGGCTACAGGGTCACAGATACGCAGTATTTT
>TRBD1|TRBV11-3|TRBJ1-1|NA
CASSIRQGRYTEAFF
TGTGCCAGCAGCATTAGACAGGGGAGGTACACTGAAGCTTTCTTT
>NA|TRBV6-5|TRBJ1-1|few
CASSPVTVFGTEAFF
TGTGCCAGCAGTCCCGTGACAGTTTTCGGCACTGAAGCTTTCTTT
>NA|TRBV7-9|TRBJ2-2|once
CASSRDILGTGELFF
TGTGCCAGCAGCCGGGACATTCTCGGCACCGGGGAGCTGTTTTTT
>TRBD1|TRBV15|TRBJ1-2|once
CATSRAGTGAEYGYTF
TGTGCCACCAGCAGAGCCGGGACAGGGGCCGAATATGGCTACACCTTC
>NA|TRBV21-1|TRBJ1-2|NA
CASSKAGQGSHYGYTF
TGTGCCAGCAGCAAAGCCGGACAGGGGTCCCACTATGGCTACACCTTC
>NA|TRBV7-8|TRBJ1-6|NA
CASSSGQDNSPLHF
TGTGCCAGCAGCTCGGGACAAGATAATTCACCCCTCCACTTT
>NA|TRBV5-6|TRBJ1-6|few
CASSLGQDNSPLHF
TGTGCCAGCAGCTTGGGACAGGATAATTCACCCCTCCACTTT
>NA|TRBV4-1|TRBJ1-2|few
CASSQDFSYGYTF
TGCGCCAGCAGCCAAGATTTCAGCTATGGCTACACCTTC
>NA|TRBV27|TRBJ2-5|NA
CASSLRLDPQETQYF
TGTGCCAGCAGTTTAAGGCTAGACCCCCAAGAGACCCAGTACTTC
>NA|TRBV6-6|TRBJ1-2|NA
CASSDSRTSGGYTF
TGTGCCAGCAGTGACTCACGGACGTCGGGGGGCTACACCTTC
>NA|TRBV19|TRBJ1-5|NA
CASSIVAGHGNQPQHF
TGTGCCAGTAGTATAGTCGCAGGGCATGGCAATCAGCCCCAGCATTTT
>TRBD2|TRBV28|TRBJ2-1|NA
CASSTRTSGPYNEQFF
TGTGCCAGCAGTACCCGGACTAGCGGACCTTACAATGAGCAGTTCTTC
>TRBD1|TRBV9|TRBJ1-6|NA
CASSVGQGYNLPLHF
TGTGCCAGCAGCGTAGGACAGGGTTATAATTTACCCCTCCACTTT
>TRBD2|TRBV29-1|TRBJ2-3|once
CSVDLRLAGGKDTQYF
TGCAGCGTTGATCTCCGACTAGCGGGAGGCAAAGATACGCAGTATTTT
>NA|TRBV7-6|TRBJ2-5|NA
CASRPTRGAGTQYF
TGTGCCAGCAGACCTACCCGGGGGGCCGGGACCCAGTACTTC